This section outlines one TCR beta chain sequence together with its context. These data belong to a study of shared clonotypes between healthy human individuals. Produced via immunoSEQ multiplex PCR; TCRdb's table is partial and in-frame only. Found here are more than 1.2 million clones, approximately 98.5% of them singletons; the top ten hold about 0.34%. This receptor was obtained from a man aged 30-40 years in good health. Input material: naive CD4+ T cells sorted from blood. The subset denotes: CD45RA+ positively selected.

The CDR3 is CASSLRGAEAFF. The CDR3 DNA follows: TGTGCCAGCAGCTTAAGGGGGGCTGAAGCTTTCTTT. V and J are TRBV13 and TRBJ1-1, with D tentatively TRBD1 (6 bases). CDR1 is PRHDT, CDR2 FYEKMQ, per germline (reference sequence). The CDR3 is 12 residues long. V lost 2 bases and J 6 bases, leaving 7 bases between the germline ends.